What follows describes a single T cell receptor (beta chain). V lost 5 bases, J lost 0 bases, and 14 bases lay in between. CDR1 and CDR2 (germline): SGHTA, FQGNSA. The CDR3 length is 17 residues. With a J-beta primer mix and a sample-barcoded 5' primer, a second PCR ran about 6 to 11 cycles. TCRdb re-called the 5' RACE reads with MiXCR, one entry per CDR3 protein. The sample consists of about 540,000 distinct CDR3 sequences, approximately 25% of them appearing once. The data are from a study of blood T cells in healthy people across ages. This same sample was also part of a study on T cells of mothers and their children.

This clonotype was sampled from a boy younger than 18 in good health. The rearrangement uses TRBV7-2 and TRBJ2-6; D remains ambiguous. Material for sequencing was blood. This CDR3 reads CASSNSLGNSGANVLTF. DNA of the CDR3: TGTGCCAGCAGCAATAGCTTAGGGAACTCTGGGGCCAACGTCCTGACTTTC.